This T cell receptor beta chain was recovered during a study of sequential checkpoint blockade in melanoma. Whole-study context: First-line arms were nivolumab then ipilimumab, or the reverse, randomized 1:1.

As for treatment: randomized to nivolumab then ipilimumab (arm A) or the reverse (arm B). PBMC sorting kept live CD3+CD8+ cells without CD19 or CD56. Repertoires were generated with immunoSEQ multiplex PCR, while TCRdb's copy carries only in-frame clones and drops some. The data hold around 1,300 clones, with 55% to 65% observed a single time. Germline loops: CDR1 SGHDT, CDR2 YYEEEE. V was clipped by 4 bases and J by 2 bases, with 13 bases between them. The CDR3 loop spans 14 amino acids. The starting material was CD8+ T cells sorted from blood (inferred from file names), obtained from a patient given nivolumab and ipilimumab in sequence. The sequence derives from a human patient with melanoma. Some clones in this sample may be carry-over from other donors' samples. The chain carries TRBV5-6 and TRBJ2-7, with D tentatively TRBD2 (6 bases). In DNA form, the CDR3 reads TGTGCCAGCAGCCAAGGAGGGACCACCTACGAGCAGTACTTC. Translation: CASSQGGTTYEQYF. The full variable domain, its missing parts supplied by reference TRBV5-6 and TRBJ2-7, is DAGVTQSPTHLIKTRGQQVTLRCSPKSGHDTVSWYQQALGQGPQFIFQYYEEEERQRGNFPDRFSGHQFPNYSSELNVNALLLGDSALYLCASSQGGTTYEQYFGPGTRLTVT.